This T cell receptor (beta chain) stems from a study of T cells in Graves' hyperthyroidism and ophthalmopathy. Patients were aged 18 to 65, had disease duration under 2 months, and had newly diagnosed hyperthyroidism. The source material, RNA transcripts, was used to amplify TCR beta CDR3 regions. The primer set for the first-round RT-PCR of the TCR CDR3 was HTBI. TCRdb ran MiXCR on the multiplex PCR reads and lists one entry per CDR3 protein. The sample holds about 180,000 distinct CDR3 sequences; roughly 9.4% are singletons and the top ten take approximately 20%. This CDR3 is built from 15 residues. Per the germline V gene, CDR1 is MGHRA and CDR2 is YSYEKL. V lost 2 bases and J lost 5, with 12 bases in between. This clonotype was observed a few times.

The chain has TRBV4-1 and TRBJ2-2; D might be TRBD1 (6 bases). The source is a woman aged 18 to 35 with Graves' hyperthyroidism that later progressed to Graves' ophthalmopathy. The sequenced sample consisted of blood. CDR3 nucleotides: TGCGCCAGCAGCCAACGGACAGTCGAAACCGGGGAGCTGTTTTTT. It specifies CASSQRTVETGELFF.